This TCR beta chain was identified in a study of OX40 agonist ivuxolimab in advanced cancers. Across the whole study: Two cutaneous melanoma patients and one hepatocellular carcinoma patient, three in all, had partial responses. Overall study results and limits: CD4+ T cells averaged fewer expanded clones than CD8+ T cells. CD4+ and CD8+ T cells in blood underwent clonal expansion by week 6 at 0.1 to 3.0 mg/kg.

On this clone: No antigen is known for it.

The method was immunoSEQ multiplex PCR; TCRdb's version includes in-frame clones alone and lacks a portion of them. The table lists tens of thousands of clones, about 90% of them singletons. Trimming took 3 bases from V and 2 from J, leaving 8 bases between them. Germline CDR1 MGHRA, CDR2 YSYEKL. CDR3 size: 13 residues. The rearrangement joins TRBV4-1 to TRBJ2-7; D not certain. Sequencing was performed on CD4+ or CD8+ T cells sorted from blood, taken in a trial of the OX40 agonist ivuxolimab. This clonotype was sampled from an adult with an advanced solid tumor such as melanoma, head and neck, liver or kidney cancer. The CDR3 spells CASSHRLAYEQYF. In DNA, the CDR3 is TGCGCCAGCAGCCACCGCCTAGCCTACGAGCAGTACTTC.